The 18 T cell receptor beta chains listed next were all sequenced from one sample in a study of blood T cells in healthy people across ages (dated by TCRdb to between 2015 and 2017). The library was built by means of 5' RACE. Sequencer: Illumina HiSeq 2500. A second roughly 7 to 12 cycle PCR used a sample-barcoded 5' primer and a J-beta primer mix. TCRdb reprocessing: public reads trimmed at Q25 with fastp, clones called with MiXCR, in-frame beta chains kept. CDR3 protein duplicates are merged, each entry listing the most common genes and DNA. Here the sample has over a million distinct CDR3 sequences; around 45% occur a single time. The ten top clones hold over 15% of the sample. Input material: blood. These receptors came from a woman aged 55-69 years in good health.

The chain employs TRBV5-1 and TRBJ2-1, with 7 bases that match TRBD2. Germline V gene sequence: CDR1 SGHRS, CDR2 YFSETQ. The length of the CDR3 is 15 residues. V trimming: 2 bases; J trimming: 5 bases; junction bases outside the gene matches: 7. In nucleotides, the CDR3 is TGCGCCAGCAGCTTTTCGGACGGGGGGAACAATGAGCAGTTCTTC. Encoded protein: CASSFSDGGNNEQFF.

A single count supports this clonotype. The chain carries TRBV7-3 and TRBJ2-5; 12 bases align to TRBD2. This CDR3 spans 16 amino acids. Germline CDR1 and CDR2: SGHTA and FQGTGA. Unmatched junction bases numbered 11, after V lost 1 base and J lost 11 bases. CDR3 sequence: CASSLRGLAGNNEQYF. The DNA for the CDR3 is TGTGCCAGCAGCTTAAGGGGACTAGCGGGTAACAATGAGCAGTACTTC.

The sample holds a few counts of this clonotype. The chain couples TRBV6-7 to TRBJ2-1; D unclear. TRBV6-7 is annotated as an ORF whose role is uncertain. The CDR3 loop spans 16 amino acids. The germline V and J ends were trimmed by 2 bases and 7 bases, with 18 bases remaining between them. CDR3 region: CASSYKECEAINEQFF. The CDR3 DNA sequence: TGTGCCAGCAGTTACAAGGAATGTGAGGCCATAAATGAGCAGTTCTTC.

The sample holds a few counts of this clonotype. The V and J genes are TRBV5-4 and TRBJ2-6, with 10 bases aligning to TRBD1. The CDR3 runs to 18 residues. Germline CDR1 is SGHNT and CDR2 is YYREEE (reference sequence). The junction had 7 bases not matched to a gene; V was cut back by 2 bases and J by 2 bases. DNA of the CDR3: TGTGCCAGCAGCTTAGCCGGGACAGGGGAAACTGGGGCCAACGTCCTGACTTTC. It is translated as CASSLAGTGETGANVLTF.

The chain joins TRBV28 to TRBJ2-5, with 11 nucleotides matching TRBD2. CDR1 is MDHEN and CDR2 is SYDVKM in the germline V gene. The CDR3 is made up of 16 amino acids. Germline trimming cut 2 bases from V and 2 bases from J; bases unmatched to any gene: 4. The DNA for the CDR3 is TGTGCCAGCAGTTTAAGACTAGCGGGAAAGCAAGAGACCCAGTACTTC. Protein sequence: CASSLRLAGKQETQYF.

The chain uses TRBV12-3 or TRBV12-4 and TRBJ2-7, with TRBD2 as a possible D gene (5 bases). The V gene lost 2 bases and the J gene lost 7 bases, with 18 bases spanning the gap. The CDR3 sequence is 15 residues long. CDR3 amino acids: CASSLTPTRVNEQYF. CDR3 nucleotide sequence: TGTGCCAGCAGTTTAACCCCCACTAGGGTCAATGAGCAGTACTTC.

This clonotype was counted between two and nine times. V and J are TRBV7-9 and TRBJ2-1; 8 bases match TRBD2. Losses at the gene ends were 5 bases for V and 0 bases for J; bases not matched to a gene: 6. In germline, CDR1 is SEHNR, CDR2 FQNEAQ (reference sequence). CDR3 size: 16 residues. CDR3 nucleotide sequence: TGTGCCAGCAGCGGCCTAGCGGGTAGCTCCTACAATGAGCAGTTCTTC. It encodes CASSGLAGSSYNEQFF.

This clonotype has a handful of counts. J is TRBJ1-5 and V is TRBV6-5; 7 nucleotides match TRBD1. This CDR3 contains 16 residues. The germline V gene encodes CDR1 MNHEY and CDR2 SVGAGI. With V trimmed by 5 bases and J by 6 bases, 13 bases remained unmatched. In DNA form, the CDR3 reads TGTGCCAGCAGTCCACAGGGGTTCTCTGGGGGTCAGCCCCAGCATTTT. Translating it yields CASSPQGFSGGQPQHF.

This chain connects TRBV27 to TRBJ2-2; D is perhaps TRBD1 (6 bases). The V and J ends lost 8 bases and 1 base respectively, with 11 bases between them. The CDR3 totals 14 residues. CDR1 and CDR2 from the germline V gene are MNHEY and SMNVEV (reference sequence). The CDR3 region is CASAQTGNTGELFF. The CDR3, as DNA: TGTGCCAGCGCTCAGACAGGGAACACCGGGGAGCTGTTTTTT.

On this clonotype itself: As the CDR3 is not closed by the conserved phenylalanine or tryptophan, this likely results from a read error. J is TRBJ2-7 and V is TRBV27; 14 positions match TRBD2. The CDR3 is 15 amino acids. The germline gives CDR1 MNHEY, CDR2 SMNVEV (reference sequence). With 7 bases clipped from V and 7 bases from J, the junction kept 9 bases outside the gene matches. CDR3 protein: CASTRTSGRPGEQYL. CDR3 DNA: TGTGCCAGCACCAGGACTAGCGGGAGGCCGGGAGAGCAGTACCTC.

The rearrangement uses TRBV21-1 and TRBJ2-7; the table assigns TRBD1, which was not confirmed against the DNA. TRBV21-1 is an annotated pseudogene. The CDR3 loop spans 21 amino acids. DNA of the CDR3: TGTGCCAGCAGCAAAGAGGCAGGACACCCCAGGTGGAACGGGAGCTCCTACGAGCAGTACTTC. It translates to CASSKEAGHPRWNGSSYEQYF.

The gene calls are TRBV11-1 and TRBJ2-3; D is possibly TRBD2 (5 bases). CDR1 and CDR2 (germline): SGHAT, FQDESV (reference sequence). CDR3 length: 15 amino acids. Trimming stripped 3 bases from V and 2 bases from J, with 12 bases between. CDR3 protein: CASSFGRLATDTQYF. The CDR3 DNA sequence: TGTGCCAGCAGCTTCGGCAGGCTAGCCACAGATACGCAGTATTTT.

The V and J genes are TRBV10-3 and TRBJ2-1, with 11 bases fitting TRBD2. The CDR3 has 14 residues. V was pared by 9 bases and J by 4 bases, with 5 bases of the junction left unmatched. Germline values: CDR1 ENHRY, CDR2 SYGVKD. CDR3: CAMAGTSGYNEQFF. The CDR3 region has the DNA TGTGCCATGGCCGGGACTAGCGGTTACAATGAGCAGTTCTTC.

The chain combines TRBV7-9 with TRBJ1-1; maybe TRBD1 (6 bases). V was shortened by 8 bases and J by 0 bases, with 13 bases between the two germline ends. CDR3 length equals 14 residues. Germline V gives CDR1 SEHNR, CDR2 FQNEAQ (reference sequence). CDR3 nucleotides: TGTGCCAGCCGGGACACTAATATGAACACTGAAGCTTTCTTT. It is translated as CASRDTNMNTEAFF.

The rearrangement uses TRBV29-1 and TRBJ1-2; D call uncertain. Germline CDR1 and CDR2: SQVTM and ANQGSEA. The CDR3 sequence is 11 residues long. Trimming left V 4 bases short and J 6 bases short, with 9 bases between. The CDR3 loop reads CSVGWVDGYTF. Written as DNA, the CDR3 is TGCAGCGTTGGGTGGGTAGATGGCTACACCTTC.

A few counts support this clonotype. V and J are TRBV27 and TRBJ2-4; 15 bases agree with TRBD2. The length of the CDR3 is 13 residues. Germline V lookup: CDR1 MNHEY, CDR2 SMNVEV (reference sequence). V shed 6 bases and J 15 bases; nucleotides not matched to a gene: 6. CDR3: CASSRGLAGGWYF. The CDR3 DNA is TGTGCCAGCAGCCGGGGACTAGCGGGAGGATGGTACTTC.

This clonotype has at least ten counts. V and J are TRBV15 and TRBJ2-7; D is possibly TRBD1 (5 bases). The germline V gene encodes CDR1 LNHNV and CDR2 YYDKDF (reference sequence). This CDR3 is 12 amino acids long. The ends were cut back, 8 bases at V and 1 base at J, with 9 bases in the middle. The CDR3 DNA reads TGTGCCACCGCTGGACAATCCTACGAGCAGTACTTC. Translation: CATAGQSYEQYF.

The V gene is TRBV30, the J gene TRBJ2-6; tentatively, D is TRBD2 (6 bases). The CDR3 extends over 13 amino acids. Germline CDR1 GTSNPN, CDR2 SVGIG (reference sequence). Trimming stripped 5 bases from V and 2 bases from J, with 7 bases between. The CDR3 reads CAWSSAGANVLTF. The CDR3 bases are TGTGCCTGGTCTAGCGCTGGGGCCAACGTCCTGACTTTC.